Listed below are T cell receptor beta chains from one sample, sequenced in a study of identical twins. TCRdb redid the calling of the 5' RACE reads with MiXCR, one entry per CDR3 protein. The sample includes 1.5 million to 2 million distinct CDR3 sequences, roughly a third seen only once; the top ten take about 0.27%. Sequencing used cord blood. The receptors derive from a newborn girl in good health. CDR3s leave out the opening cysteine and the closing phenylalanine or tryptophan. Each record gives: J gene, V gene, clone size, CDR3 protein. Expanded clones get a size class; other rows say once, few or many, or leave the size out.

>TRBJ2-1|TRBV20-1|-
RAASHSYNEQF
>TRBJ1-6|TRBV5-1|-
ASSSRAQSPLH
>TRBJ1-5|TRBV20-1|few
SALDLRNQPQH
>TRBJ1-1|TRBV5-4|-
ASSLARGIYTEAF
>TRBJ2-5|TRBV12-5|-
ASGYGFNEQY
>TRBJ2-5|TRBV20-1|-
SASHRVQETQY
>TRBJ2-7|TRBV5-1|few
ASSLRVSVGEQY
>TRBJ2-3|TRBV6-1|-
ASRSAGTSGRATDTQY
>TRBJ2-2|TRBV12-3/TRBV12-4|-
ACTPGQGYTGELF
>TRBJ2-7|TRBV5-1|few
ASRASGGPNEQY
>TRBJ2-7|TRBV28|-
ASSLFRRPYEQY
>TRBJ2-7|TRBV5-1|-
ASSLEGRFYEQY
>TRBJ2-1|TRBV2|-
ASIIRGSGLAYNEQF
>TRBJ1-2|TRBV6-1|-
ASSEATTGRGRGYT
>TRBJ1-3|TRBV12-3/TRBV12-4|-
ASSQGLGNTIY
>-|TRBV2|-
AKRVRTRETQY
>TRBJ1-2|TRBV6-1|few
ASSVEGGGNYGYT
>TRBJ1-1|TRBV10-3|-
AISENPGTGSEAF
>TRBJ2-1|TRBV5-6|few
ASSLAGIHEQF
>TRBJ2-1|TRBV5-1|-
ASTHGGGLARNEQF